This note documents a single TCR beta chain sequence. Antigen specificity is unknown. This sample stems from a study of T cells expressing NK-cell markers. General study points: Among CD8+ T cells from 5 to 7 donors, dominant NKG2C+ clonotypes accounted for about 1.0-8%.

The CDR3 totals 17 residues. Researchers built TCR beta cDNA using 5'RACE template switching with UMIs. Reanalyzing the 5' RACE reads, TCRdb keeps one entry per CDR3 protein, without DNA. Recorded for this sample: 160,000 or so distinct CDR3 sequences. The receptor comes from a woman aged 18 to 69 in good health. Specimen: blood T cells: a sorted CD56 or NKG2C T cell subset, CD4+ or CD8+ T cells, or bulk PBMC T cells (not recorded which). This chain joins TRBV12-3 or TRBV12-4 and TRBJ2-1; the TRBD2 assignment by TCRdb is unverifiable without DNA. This chain's CDR3 is CASSQGLAGGHYNEQFF.